A selection of T cell receptor beta chains follows, all from one sample in a study of cytomegalovirus exposure and HLA in healthy donors. The assay was immunoSEQ multiplex PCR, and TCRdb's table has in-frame clones only and misses some. Among over 40,000 clones, approximately 67% were seen once, and the ten largest hold 6.3%. Sample: PBMCs. Receptors originate from a man in his thirties or forties in good health and CMV-seronegative. Each CDR3 is given with its conserved first and last residue.

v_call,cdr3_length,cdr3_aa
TRBV5-1,14,CASSERMSSYEQYF
TRBV11-2,15,CASSLPTGLNYGYTF
TRBV5-1,12,CASSATGQGPIF
TRBV4-1,16,CASSQWTSGNTDTQYF
TRBV29-1,14,CSVGTGGSSYEQYF
TRBV5-1,15,CASSLGGPANEKLFF
TRBV30,14,CAWSGSFSNQPQHF
TRBV6-1,13,CASSERLAGDLYF
TRBV19,14,CASSPNRVTTEAFF
TRBV5-1,12,CASRTEATEAFF
TRBV6-4,17,CASSPAPTGGSPYEQYF
TRBV2,13,CASTDGGLAGEFF
TRBV5-1,15,CASSFSGTSYNEQFF
TRBV2,14,CASRGFAGPNEQYF
TRBV6-1,13,CASSRDRGIQLYF
TRBV5-6,18,CASSLGRAGGWVSNEQFF
TRBV5-1,20,CASSLEGFLLAEPFLNEQFF
TRBV7-6,15,CASSLPGQGLEKLFF
TRBV5-1,14,CASSWAETNTEAFF
TRBV6-1,14,CASRRGGPNEKLFF
TRBV5-1,16,CASSLPMTGSYNEQFF
TRBV18,15,CASSPEQGGLTEAFF
TRBV5-1,13,CASSLWSQETQYF
TRBV7-9,14,CASSRDRDNQPQHF
TRBV11-3,18,CASSPTAPGQGVSDTQYF
TRBV25-1,15,CASGRLAGVSYEQFF
TRBV2,12,CASSGSSETQYF
TRBV6-1,17,CASSEGVGGPSNYGYTF
TRBV6-4,13,CASSRTENTEAFF
TRBV30,14,CAWSVGQGYNEQFF
TRBV30,14,CAWTRMTGIYGYTF
TRBV19,14,CASSIGQRGTEAFF
TRBV11-2,14,CASSSNTGAQPQHF
TRBV14,15,CASSQGLGLANEQFF
TRBV6-1,16,CASSEEGGRFYNEQFF
TRBV7-2,16,CASSLVPGGAWTEAFF
TRBV6-1,14,CASSEEHRGGKLFF
TRBV30,14,CAWSQSDGNEKLFF
TRBV27,15,CASTPDNPDTDTQYF
TRBV14,14,CASSQVGGTYEQYF
TRBV30,12,CAKDSVNTEAFF
TRBV7-2,11,CASSQNNEQFF
TRBV30,15,CAWSVRSSPRNEQFF
TRBV11-3,15,CASSLDRDTNQPQHF
TRBV30,14,CAWSVLRGKYEQYF
TRBV29-1,14,CSVEGGWTEETQYF
TRBV7-2,14,CASSLVGQNQPQHF
TRBV7-9,16,CASSETAGAVYNEQFF
TRBV6-1,13,CASRENRGNEQFF
TRBV6-5,15,CASSRQGSTNEKLFF
TRBV7-2,19,CASSLDGSSGRYSYNEQFF